This T cell receptor (beta chain) comes out of a study of T cell responses to AZD1222 COVID-19 vaccine. CDR3 length: 14 residues. Germline V gives CDR1 SGHRS, CDR2 YFSETQ. Trimming removed 4 bases from V and 4 bases from J, with 14 bases in between. Assay: immunoSEQ multiplex PCR; the TCRdb copy retains only in-frame clones and omits some. Of nearly 110,000 clones listed, 80% to 95% are singletons. This clone was seen only once. The sequence came from an adult who received the AZD1222 COVID-19 vaccine. This chain uses TRBV5-1 with TRBJ1-1; D remains ambiguous. The sequences come from peripheral blood, collected 28 days after the second AZD1222 dose. CDR3 bases: TGCGCCAGCAGCGTCCAGGATATGCGCACTGAAGCTTTCTTT. Translated, it gives CASSVQDMRTEAFF.